A selection of T cell receptor beta chains follows, all from one sample in a study of T cell responses to AZD1222 COVID-19 vaccine. The data were produced by immunoSEQ multiplex PCR, yet TCRdb's version contains in-frame clones alone and is incomplete. This sample has 150,000 to 200,000 clones, with 85% to 95% found just once. Sample: peripheral blood, taken on day 0 of AZD1222 vaccination. These receptors came from an adult in good health. Both conserved end residues are part of each CDR3. The order of the fields is D gene, clone size, J gene, V gene, CDR3 length, CDR3 DNA, CDR3 protein. The D gene is left open where the match is weak. Clone size is not always given. Where it is, it says once, few, many or a class for expanded clones.

>TRBD2|.|TRBJ2-7|TRBV11-3|14
TGTGCCAGCAGGCCAAGAGCGGGAACCTACGAGCAGTACTTC
CASRPRAGTYEQYF
>.|.|TRBJ1-5|TRBV24-1|12
TGTGCCACCAGTGATGACACCCAGCCCCAGCATTTT
CATSDDTQPQHF
>.|.|TRBJ2-6|TRBV18|14
TGTGCCAGCTCGGAGGGGAACGGGGCCAACGTCCTGACTTTC
CASSEGNGANVLTF
>.|.|TRBJ1-1|TRBV18|13
TGTGCCAGCTCACCTAGACAGGACACTGAAGCTTTCTTT
CASSPRQDTEAFF
>.|.|TRBJ2-2|TRBV12-3/TRBV12-4|13
TGTGCCAGCAGTATGACTGCCGTCGGGGAGCTGTTTTTT
CASSMTAVGELFF
>.|large|TRBJ1-4|TRBV18|13
TGTGCCAGCTCAGAGGGGGGAAATGAAAAACTGTTTTTT
CASSEGGNEKLFF
>.|.|TRBJ1-1|TRBV28|13
TGTGCCAGCACTGAGGGGGGCAACACTGAAGCTTTCTTT
CASTEGGNTEAFF
>.|.|TRBJ2-5|TRBV28|14
TGTGCCAGCAGTTTCGGGGTGAGGCAAGAGACCCAGTACTTC
CASSFGVRQETQYF
>.|.|TRBJ2-7|TRBV6-5|13
TGTGCCAGCAGTTACAACACAGTGGGAGAGCAGTACTTC
CASSYNTVGEQYF
>.|.|TRBJ1-1|TRBV7-9|14
TGTGCCAGCAGCTTAGGGCTGAAGGGCACTGAAGCTTTCTTT
CASSLGLKGTEAFF
>.|.|TRBJ2-3|TRBV7-9|13
TGTGCCAGCAGCCTGGACCCCACAGATACGCAGTATTTT
CASSLDPTDTQYF
>.|once|TRBJ2-6|TRBV5-4|14
TGTGCCAGCACCATACAGTCTGGGGCCAACGTCCTGACTTTC
CASTIQSGANVLTF
>TRBD2|.|TRBJ2-1|TRBV7-8|15
TGTGCCAGCAGCTTATCCCGCGGGGGGGGCAATGAGCAGTTCTTC
CASSLSRGGGNEQFF
>.|.|TRBJ1-3|TRBV18|15
TGTGCCAGCTCACCCCTCAGGGAACCTGGAAACACCATATATTTT
CASSPLREPGNTIYF
>.|.|TRBJ1-6|TRBV19|15
TGTGCCAGTAGGAGGGGACACCAACAAAATTCACCCCTCCACTTT
CASRRGHQQNSPLHF
>.|.|TRBJ2-3|TRBV30|15
TGTGCCTGGAGTGTACGTCGGGGCCAGACAGATACGCAGTATTTT
CAWSVRRGQTDTQYF
>.|.|TRBJ1-2|TRBV6-5|15
TGTGCCAGCAGTTACTCATTAGGGATTAACTATGGCTACACCTTC
CASSYSLGINYGYTF
>.|.|TRBJ1-5|TRBV19|16
TGTGCCAGTAGTGGGCCAGGGACATATAGCAATCAGCCCCAGCATTTT
CASSGPGTYSNQPQHF
>TRBD2|.|TRBJ2-2|TRBV2|18
TGTGCCAGCAGTGAAAACCCCTCGAGCGGGAGTAGTGGCGGGGAGCTGTTTTTT
CASSENPSSGSSGGELFF